The clone carrying this TCR beta chain was seen a handful of times. V shed 6 bases, J shed 6 bases, and the junction held 7 bases outside the gene matches. The CDR3 is 13 residues long. Germline V gene sequence: CDR1 MDHEN, CDR2 SYDVKM. Together with a sample-barcoded 5' primer, a J-beta primer mix was included in a second PCR lasting about 6 to 11 cycles. A template-switch adaptor containing 12 random nucleotides labeled each cDNA molecule. A single record per CDR3 protein comes from TCRdb applying MiXCR to the 5' RACE reads. The sample has approximately 580,000 distinct CDR3 sequences, about 25% seen once. This entry belongs to a study of blood T cells in healthy people across ages. These data also formed part of another study, on T cells of mothers and their children. As that report states: The TCR beta CDR3 read count exceeded 9 million for each mother and was about 2.7 million for each child. TCR recombination output is shaped by thymic selection similarly in related and unrelated pairs. Overlap in related mother-child pairs always slightly exceeded unrelated pairs, never significantly.

V usage is TRBV28 and J usage is TRBJ1-1, with 7 bases matching TRBD1. Sequencing was done on a sample of blood. The sequence was collected from a boy between 10 and 17 years old in good health. The CDR3 nucleotides are TGTGCCAGCAGCCGAACAGGGGTCCCTGAAGCTTTCTTT. Translation gives CASSRTGVPEAFF.